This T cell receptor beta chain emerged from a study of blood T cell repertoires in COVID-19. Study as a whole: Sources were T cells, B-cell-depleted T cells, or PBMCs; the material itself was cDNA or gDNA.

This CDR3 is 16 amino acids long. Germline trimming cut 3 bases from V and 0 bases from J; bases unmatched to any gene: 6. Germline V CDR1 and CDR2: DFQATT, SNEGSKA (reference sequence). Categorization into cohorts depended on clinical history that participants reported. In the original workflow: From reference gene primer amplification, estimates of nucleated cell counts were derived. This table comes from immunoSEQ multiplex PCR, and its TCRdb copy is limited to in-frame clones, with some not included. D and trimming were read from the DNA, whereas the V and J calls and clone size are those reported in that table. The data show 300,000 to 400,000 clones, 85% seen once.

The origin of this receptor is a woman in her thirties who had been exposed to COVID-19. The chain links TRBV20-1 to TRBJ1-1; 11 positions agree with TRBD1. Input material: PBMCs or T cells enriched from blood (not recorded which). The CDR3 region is CSASIGTGGMNTEAFF. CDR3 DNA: TGCAGTGCTAGTATTGGGACAGGGGGTATGAACACTGAAGCTTTCTTT.